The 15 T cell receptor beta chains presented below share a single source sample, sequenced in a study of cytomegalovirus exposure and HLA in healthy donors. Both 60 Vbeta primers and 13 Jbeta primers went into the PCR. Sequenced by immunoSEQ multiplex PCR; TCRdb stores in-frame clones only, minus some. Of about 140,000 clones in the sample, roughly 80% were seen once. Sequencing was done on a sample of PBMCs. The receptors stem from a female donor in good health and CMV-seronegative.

DNA of the CDR3: TGCGCCAGCAGCTTCGGTGGGGCGGGAAACACCGGGGAGCTGTTTTTT. As protein: CASSFGGAGNTGELFF. The rearrangement links TRBV5-1 to TRBJ2-2, with D maybe TRBD2 (6 bases). CDR3 length: 16 residues. Trimming shortened V by 2 bases and J by 2 bases, and 13 bases separated the two germline ends. Germline V gives CDR1 SGHRS, CDR2 YFSETQ.

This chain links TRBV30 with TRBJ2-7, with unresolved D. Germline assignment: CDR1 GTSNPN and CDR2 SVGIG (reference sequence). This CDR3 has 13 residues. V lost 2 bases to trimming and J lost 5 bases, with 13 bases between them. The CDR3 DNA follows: TGTGCCTGGAGTCCCTTCCCTCGTCACGAGCAGTACTTC. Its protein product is CAWSPFPRHEQYF.

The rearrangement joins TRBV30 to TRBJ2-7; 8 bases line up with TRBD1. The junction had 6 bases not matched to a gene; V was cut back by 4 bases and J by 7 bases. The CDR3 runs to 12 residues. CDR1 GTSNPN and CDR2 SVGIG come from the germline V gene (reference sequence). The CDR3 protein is CAWNPTGAEQYF. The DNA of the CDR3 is TGTGCCTGGAACCCGACAGGGGCTGAGCAGTACTTC.

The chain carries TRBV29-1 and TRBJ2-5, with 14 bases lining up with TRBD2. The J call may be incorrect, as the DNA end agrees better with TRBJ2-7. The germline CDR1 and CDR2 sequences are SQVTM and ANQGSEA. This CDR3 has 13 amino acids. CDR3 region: CSVGLAGASEQYF. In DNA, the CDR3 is TGCAGCGTGGGACTAGCGGGAGCGAGCGAGCAGTACTTC.

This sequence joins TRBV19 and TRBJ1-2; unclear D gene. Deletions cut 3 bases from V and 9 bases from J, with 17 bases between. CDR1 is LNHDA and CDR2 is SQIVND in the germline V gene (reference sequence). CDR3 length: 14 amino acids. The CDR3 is CASSIRDNGRSYTF. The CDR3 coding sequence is TGTGCCAGTAGTATTCGGGATAACGGCCGGAGCTACACCTTC.

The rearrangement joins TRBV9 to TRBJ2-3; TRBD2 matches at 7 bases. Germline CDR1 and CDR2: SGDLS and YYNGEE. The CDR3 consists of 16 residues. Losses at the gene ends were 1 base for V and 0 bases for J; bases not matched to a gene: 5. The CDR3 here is CASSVNQRGSTDTQYF. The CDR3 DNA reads TGTGCCAGCAGCGTAAACCAGCGGGGTAGCACAGATACGCAGTATTTT.

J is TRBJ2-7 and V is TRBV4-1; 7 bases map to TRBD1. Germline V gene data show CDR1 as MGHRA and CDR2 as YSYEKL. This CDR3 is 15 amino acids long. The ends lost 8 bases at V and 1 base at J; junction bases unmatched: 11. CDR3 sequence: CASRVSQGSSYEQYF. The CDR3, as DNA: TGCGCCAGCCGGGTCTCACAGGGGTCTTCCTACGAGCAGTACTTC.

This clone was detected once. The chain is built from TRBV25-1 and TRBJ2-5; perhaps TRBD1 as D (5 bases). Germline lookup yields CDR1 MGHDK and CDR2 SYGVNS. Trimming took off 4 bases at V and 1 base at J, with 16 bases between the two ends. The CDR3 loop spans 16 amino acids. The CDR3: CASSVDFWGSQETQYF. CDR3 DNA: TGTGCCAGCAGTGTAGATTTTTGGGGCAGCCAAGAGACCCAGTACTTC.

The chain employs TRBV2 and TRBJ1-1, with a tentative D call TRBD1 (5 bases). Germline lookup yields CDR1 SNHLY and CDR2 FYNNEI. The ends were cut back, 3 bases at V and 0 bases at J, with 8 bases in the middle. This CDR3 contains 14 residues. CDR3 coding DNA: TGTGCCAGCAGTGAGCAGGGATTGAACACTGAAGCTTTCTTT. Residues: CASSEQGLNTEAFF.

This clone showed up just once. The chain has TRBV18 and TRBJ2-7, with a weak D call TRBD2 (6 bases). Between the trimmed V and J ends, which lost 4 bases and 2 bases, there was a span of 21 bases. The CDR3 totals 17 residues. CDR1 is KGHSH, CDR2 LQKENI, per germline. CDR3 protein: CASSLLPRDSGTYEQYF. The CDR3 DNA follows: TGTGCCAGCTCACTACTCCCTCGGGACTCAGGAACCTACGAGCAGTACTTC.

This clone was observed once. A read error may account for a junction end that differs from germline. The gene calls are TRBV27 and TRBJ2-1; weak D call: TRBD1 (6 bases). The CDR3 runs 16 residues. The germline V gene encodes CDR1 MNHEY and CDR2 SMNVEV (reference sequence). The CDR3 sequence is CASRSKGGRSYNDQFF. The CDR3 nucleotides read TGTGCCAGCAGAAGCAAAGGGGGTCGATCCTACAATGACCAGTTCTTC.

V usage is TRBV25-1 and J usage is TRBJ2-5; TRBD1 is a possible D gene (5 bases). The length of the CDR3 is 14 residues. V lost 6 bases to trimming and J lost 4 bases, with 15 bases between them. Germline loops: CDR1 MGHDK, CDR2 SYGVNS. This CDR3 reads CASRSTQGRETQYF. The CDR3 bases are TGTGCCAGCAGATCGACCCAGGGTAGAGAGACCCAGTACTTC. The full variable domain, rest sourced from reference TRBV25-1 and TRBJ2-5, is EADIYQTPRYLVIGTGKKITLECSQTMGHDKMYWYQQDPGMELHLIHYSYGVNSTEKGDLSSESTVSRIRTEHFPLTLESARPSHTSQYLCASRSTQGRETQYFGPGTRLLVL.

The chain's CDR3 is CASSLGGWLSNQPQHF. CDR3 bases: TGTGCCAGCAGCTTGGGCGGGTGGCTTAGCAATCAGCCCCAGCATTTT. The chain recombines TRBV5-6 with TRBJ1-5; no clear D gene. V dropped 0 bases and J dropped 0 bases, with 10 bases sitting between them. From germline, CDR1 is SGHDT and CDR2 YYEEEE. The CDR3 loop spans 16 amino acids. Filled out from reference TRBV5-6 and TRBJ1-5, the complete variable domain reads DAGVTQSPTHLIKTRGQQVTLRCSPKSGHDTVSWYQQALGQGPQFIFQYYEEEERQRGNFPDRFSGHQFPNYSSELNVNALLLGDSALYLCASSLGGWLSNQPQHFGDGTRLSIL.

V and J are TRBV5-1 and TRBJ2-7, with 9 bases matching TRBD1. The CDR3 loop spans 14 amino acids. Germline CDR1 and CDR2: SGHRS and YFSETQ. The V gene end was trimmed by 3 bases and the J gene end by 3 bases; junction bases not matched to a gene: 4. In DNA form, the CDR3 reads TGCGCCAGCAGCTCCGGGACAGGGAGCTACGAGCAGTACTTC. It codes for CASSSGTGSYEQYF.

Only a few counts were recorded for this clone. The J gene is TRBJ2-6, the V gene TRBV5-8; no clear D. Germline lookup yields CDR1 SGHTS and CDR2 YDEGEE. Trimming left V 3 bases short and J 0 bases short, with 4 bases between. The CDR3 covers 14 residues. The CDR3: CASSSISGANVLTF. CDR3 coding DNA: TGTGCCAGCAGCTCAATCTCTGGGGCCAACGTCCTGACTTTC.